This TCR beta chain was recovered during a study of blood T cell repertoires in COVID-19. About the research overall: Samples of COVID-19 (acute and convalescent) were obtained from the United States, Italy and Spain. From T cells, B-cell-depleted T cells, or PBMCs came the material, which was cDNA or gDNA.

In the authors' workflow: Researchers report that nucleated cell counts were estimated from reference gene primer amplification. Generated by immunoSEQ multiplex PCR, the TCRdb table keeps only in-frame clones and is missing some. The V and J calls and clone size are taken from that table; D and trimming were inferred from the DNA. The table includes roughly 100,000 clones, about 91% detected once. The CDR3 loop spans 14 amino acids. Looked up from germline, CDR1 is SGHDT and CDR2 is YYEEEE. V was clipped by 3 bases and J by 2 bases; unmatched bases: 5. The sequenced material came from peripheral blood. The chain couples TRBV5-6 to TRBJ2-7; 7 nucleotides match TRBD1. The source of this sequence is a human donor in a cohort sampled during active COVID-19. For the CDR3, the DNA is TGTGCCAGCAGCTGGGACAGAGAAACCTACGAGCAGTACTTC. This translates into CASSWDRETYEQYF.